The 32 T cell receptor beta chains reported below all come from one sample, sequenced in a study of blood T cell repertoires in COVID-19. The method was immunoSEQ multiplex PCR; TCRdb's version includes in-frame clones alone and lacks a portion of them. This table has roughly 300,000 clones, approximately 91% appearing once. Sequenced input: PBMCs or T cells enriched from blood (not recorded which). The receptor set was obtained from a woman in her thirties or forties with acute COVID-19.

The chain combines TRBV6-5 with TRBJ1-2; a weak D match, TRBD1 (5 bases). Germline V gene sequence: CDR1 MNHEY, CDR2 SVGAGI. This CDR3 has 12 amino acids. Trimming pared 9 bases from V and 1 base from J, leaving 9 bases between. The CDR3 DNA follows: TGTGCCAGTAGGGACTTTAACTATGGCTACACCTTC. This sequence encodes CASRDFNYGYTF.

This clone was found a few times. V is TRBV6-1 and J is TRBJ1-1; TRBD1 agrees at 10 bases. Germline assignment: CDR1 MNHNS and CDR2 SASEGT. After removal of 2 bases from V and 1 base from J, the junction contained 7 bases not matched to a gene. The CDR3 has 17 amino acids. In DNA, the CDR3 is TGTGCCAGCAGTGAAAAAGGGACAGGGGCTACGAACACTGAAGCTTTCTTT. Amino acids: CASSEKGTGATNTEAFF.

V and J are TRBV11-2 and TRBJ1-6; D perhaps matches TRBD1 (5 bases). Germline V CDR1 and CDR2: SGHAT, FQNNGV. Trimming pared 4 bases from V and 13 bases from J, leaving 17 bases between. This CDR3 has 14 residues. DNA for the CDR3: TGTGCCAGCAGCTCCTCCGACGGGGGTTTCCCCCTCCACTTT. Protein product: CASSSSDGGFPLHF. Supplemented by reference TRBV11-2 and TRBJ1-6, the full variable domain reads EAGVAQSPRYKIIEKRQSVAFWCNPISGHATLYWYQQILGQGPKLLIQFQNNGVVDDSQLPKDRFSAERLKGVDSTLKIQPAKLEDSAVYLCASSSSDGGFPLHFGNGTRLTVT.

This chain joins TRBV5-1 and TRBJ2-2; D gene unclear. V was trimmed by 4 bases and J by 1 base, leaving 5 bases between them. CDR1 SGHRS and CDR2 YFSETQ come from the germline V gene. The CDR3 covers 13 residues. The CDR3 region is CASSTGNTGELFF. The DNA for the CDR3 is TGCGCCAGCAGCACCGGGAACACCGGGGAGCTGTTTTTT.

The chain combines TRBV2 with TRBJ1-5, with 10 bases identical to TRBD1. This CDR3 contains 14 residues. CDR1 and CDR2 (germline): SNHLY, FYNNEI. The V gene end was trimmed by 6 bases and the J gene end by 4 bases; junction bases not matched to a gene: 3. The CDR3 region has the DNA TGTGCCAGCAGCGAGGACAGGGGGAATCAGCCCCAGCATTTT. Translation gives CASSEDRGNQPQHF.

This sequence joins TRBV5-8 and TRBJ1-2; 7 bases map to TRBD1. The CDR3 runs to 14 residues. The J segment lost 7 bases and the V segment lost 2 bases, leaving 8 bases of the junction unmatched. From germline, CDR1 is SGHTS and CDR2 YDEGEE. CDR3 nucleotide sequence: TGTGCCAGCAGCTTTGCCGGGACAGTGACTGGCTACACCTTC. It codes for CASSFAGTVTGYTF.

A remark on this clone: The sample has other DNA sequences that encode this CDR3 too. V usage is TRBV5-1 and J usage is TRBJ1-5; TRBD1 is a possible D gene (5 bases). Trimming stripped 0 bases from V and 0 bases from J, with 7 bases between. CDR3 length equals 15 residues. Germline V gives CDR1 SGHRS, CDR2 YFSETQ. CDR3 in amino acids: CASSLVGDSNQPQHF. In DNA, the CDR3 is TGCGCCAGCAGCTTGGTAGGGGATAGCAATCAGCCCCAGCATTTT. Full variable domain (missing parts from reference TRBV5-1 and TRBJ1-5): KAGVTQTPRYLIKTRGQQVTLSCSPISGHRSVSWYQQTPGQGLQFLFEYFSETQRNKGNFPGRFSGRQFSNSRSEMNVSTLELGDSALYLCASSLVGDSNQPQHFGDGTRLSIL.

CDR3 sequence reads: CASRGQGYSPLHF. CDR3 nucleotides: TGTGCCAGCAGAGGACAGGGTTATTCACCCCTCCACTTT. The V gene is TRBV12-3 or TRBV12-4, the J gene TRBJ1-6, with 8 bases aligning to TRBD1. The CDR3 covers 13 residues. J gave up 8 bases and V 6 bases, and 3 bases lay outside the gene matches.

V and J are TRBV5-1 and TRBJ1-2; possible D gene TRBD1, 5 bases. V shed 4 bases and J shed 4 bases, with 11 bases lying between them. This CDR3 spans 13 amino acids. Germline values: CDR1 SGHRS, CDR2 YFSETQ. The DNA of the CDR3 is TGCGCCAGCAGCGGTTCGACAGTCTATGGCTACACCTTC. Encoded protein: CASSGSTVYGYTF.

The chain joins TRBV5-6 to TRBJ2-3; 9 positions match TRBD1. Trimming removed 4 bases from V and 2 bases from J; junction bases left unmatched: 5. Per the germline V gene, CDR1 is SGHDT and CDR2 is YYEEEE. The CDR3 is 15 residues long. CDR3 region: CASSPGQGSTDTQYF. CDR3 coding DNA: TGTGCCAGCAGCCCGGGACAGGGATCCACAGATACGCAGTATTTT.

A few counts support this clone. The rearrangement joins TRBV7-2 to TRBJ1-2; D possibly corresponds to TRBD1 (5 bases). Germline CDR1 is SGHTA and CDR2 is FQGNSA. Trimming stripped 6 bases from V and 8 bases from J, with 19 bases between. The CDR3 runs to 14 residues. CDR3 coding DNA: TGTGCCAGCAGTCCACCCGGAGGGGCTGGGGGCTACACCTTC. Translated: CASSPPGGAGGYTF.

The rearrangement uses TRBV7-6 and TRBJ1-6, with D uncertain. Germline V lookup: CDR1 SGHVS, CDR2 FNYEAQ. With 5 bases removed from V and 8 bases from J, the gap between germline ends came to 10 bases. The CDR3 length is 13 residues. The CDR3 sequence: CASSEEGYSPLHF. As DNA, the CDR3 is TGTGCCAGCAGCGAAGAGGGTTATTCACCCCTCCACTTT.

The chain employs TRBV7-6 and TRBJ2-3, with 13 bases that match TRBD2. The V gene's germline CDR1 is SGHVS and CDR2 FNYEAQ. V lost 1 base and J lost 5; bases outside the gene matches: 0. The CDR3 spans 15 residues. The CDR3 here is CASSLGLAGGDTQYF. In DNA form, the CDR3 reads TGTGCCAGCAGCTTAGGACTAGCGGGGGGAGATACGCAGTATTTT.

This chain joins TRBV3-1 (or the pseudogene TRBV3-2) and TRBJ2-4; 9 bases are a match to TRBD1. J was trimmed by 8 bases and V by 4 bases; bases with no gene match: 12. Germline-derived CDR1 and CDR2 are LGHDT and YNNKEL (reference sequence). This CDR3 has 16 amino acids. The CDR3 spells CASSLQGARERDIQYF. Here the CDR3 DNA reads TGTGCCAGCAGCCTACAGGGGGCGCGGGAGCGGGACATTCAGTACTTC.

Details on this clone: At one of its ends the junction is not consistent with the germline gene, which may arise from a read error. Other DNA variants within this sample encode the same CDR3. This chain links TRBV28 with TRBJ1-4, with no clear D. Germline assignment: CDR1 MDHEN and CDR2 SYDVKM. The CDR3 length is 15 residues. The CDR3: CASTVKPATNEKLFF. The CDR3 bases are TGTGCCAGCACCGTTAAGCCTGCAACTAATGAAAAGCTGTTTTTT. Drawing the rest from reference TRBV28 and TRBJ1-4, the complete variable domain is DVKVTQSSRYLVKRTGEKVFLECVQDMDHENMFWYRQDPGLGLRLIYFSYDVKMKEKGDIPEGYSVSREKKERFSLILESASTNQTSMYLCASTVKPATNEKLFFGSGTQLSVL.

The chain couples TRBV21-1 to TRBJ1-6; the table gives TRBD1 as D, unverified against the DNA. TRBV21-1 is annotated as a pseudogene. The CDR3 has 15 amino acids. This CDR3 is CASTGTGNAYSPLHF. The CDR3 nucleotides are TGTGCCAGCACGGGGACAGGGAACGCTTATTCACCCCTCCACTTT.

This clone was observed a single time. In DNA form, the CDR3 reads TGTGCCAGCAGCAAAGAAGGGGCGTCCTACGAGCAGTACTTC. Encoded protein: CASSKEGASYEQYF. The chain combines TRBV21-1 with TRBJ2-7; TRBD1, the table's D call, was not compared with the DNA. TRBV21-1 has pseudogene status. This CDR3 region has 14 residues.

The chain is built from TRBV6-5 and TRBJ1-2; a weak D match, TRBD1 (6 bases). The V gene lost 0 bases and the J gene lost 8 bases, with 10 bases spanning the gap. Germline CDR1 MNHEY, CDR2 SVGAGI. The length of the CDR3 is 13 residues. The chain's CDR3 is CASSYSTGEGYTF. The CDR3 DNA reads TGTGCCAGCAGTTACTCGACAGGCGAGGGCTACACCTTC.

The CDR3 nucleotides are TGTGCCAGCAGCTATACAGGGGTCGCTAACACCGGGGAGCTGTTTTTT. This codes for CASSYTGVANTGELFF. This chain joins TRBV7-9 and TRBJ2-2, with TRBD1 identical over 7 bases. The trim removed 4 bases at V and 2 bases at J, leaving 7 bases unmatched. The CDR3 loop spans 16 amino acids. CDR1 is SEHNR and CDR2 is FQNEAQ in the germline V gene (reference sequence).

The J gene is TRBJ1-5, the V gene TRBV5-6, with 8 bases lining up with TRBD1. CDR1 is SGHDT and CDR2 is YYEEEE in the germline V gene. This CDR3 spans 16 amino acids. V lost 4 bases, J lost 7 bases, and 13 bases stayed unmatched. DNA for the CDR3: TGTGCCAGCAGCAGGACAGGGCAGGGGCTCAAACAGCCCCAGCATTTT. Translation gives CASSRTGQGLKQPQHF.

The V and J genes are TRBV19 and TRBJ2-1, with 7 bases fitting TRBD1. CDR1 LNHDA and CDR2 SQIVND come from the germline V gene (reference sequence). This CDR3 has 15 amino acids. V shed 3 bases, J shed 3 bases, and the junction held 5 bases outside the gene matches. The CDR3 nucleotides are TGTGCCAGTAGTATGGGCTCAGGGGGCTACAATGAGCAGTTCTTC. Protein product: CASSMGSGGYNEQFF.

The genes are TRBV5-6 and TRBJ2-7; 11 bases agree with TRBD1. CDR3 length: 19 residues. The V gene end was trimmed by 1 base and the J gene end by 7 bases; junction bases not matched to a gene: 19. The germline V gene encodes CDR1 SGHDT and CDR2 YYEEEE. The DNA of the CDR3 is TGTGCCAGCAGCTTGCGAAGGACAGGGGGCCCCCTACGCGGCTGGGAGCAGTACTTC. Encoded protein: CASSLRRTGGPLRGWEQYF.

The chain employs TRBV9 and TRBJ1-5; 8 bases map to TRBD1. The CDR3 extends over 16 amino acids. V lost 4 bases to trimming and J lost 8 bases; unmatched junction nucleotides: 14. CDR1 SGDLS and CDR2 YYNGEE come from the germline V gene. The CDR3 sequence is CASSPTPGQGLEPQHF. The CDR3 DNA follows: TGTGCCAGCAGCCCTACTCCAGGACAGGGTCTCGAGCCCCAGCATTTT.

The gene calls are TRBV28 and TRBJ1-3; 7 nucleotides align to TRBD1. V was pared by 3 bases and J by 4 bases, with 3 bases of the junction left unmatched. CDR1 MDHEN and CDR2 SYDVKM come from the germline V gene. CDR3 size: 14 residues. CDR3 residues: CASSFDRVGNTIYF. The CDR3 coding sequence is TGTGCCAGCAGTTTCGACAGGGTCGGAAACACCATATATTTT.

V usage is TRBV5-1 and J usage is TRBJ1-5; 10 nucleotides align to TRBD1. Germline values: CDR1 SGHRS, CDR2 YFSETQ. The CDR3 runs 16 residues. The ends lost 1 base at V and 5 bases at J; junction bases unmatched: 6. The CDR3: CASSLLRTGGDQPQHF. The CDR3 bases are TGCGCCAGCAGCTTGCTCCGGACAGGGGGAGATCAGCCCCAGCATTTT.

V is TRBV12-5 and J is TRBJ2-1; 10 bases align to TRBD2. V lost 3 bases, J lost 9 bases, and 5 bases stayed unmatched. Germline CDR1 reads LGHNT; CDR2 reads FRNRAP. The CDR3 runs 14 residues. This CDR3 reads CASGLAGGASEQFF. The CDR3 bases are TGTGCTAGTGGTTTAGCGGGGGGGGCTAGTGAGCAGTTCTTC.

There are a few counts of this clone. The J gene is TRBJ2-1, the V gene TRBV11-3; D perhaps matches TRBD2 (5 bases). This CDR3 region has 13 residues. V was clipped by 5 bases and J by 10 bases, with 15 bases between them. Germline CDR1 is SGHNT and CDR2 is YENEEA. The CDR3: CASSRGSAEEQFF. As DNA, the CDR3 is TGTGCCAGCAGCCGCGGGTCCGCCGAGGAGCAGTTCTTC.

This chain joins TRBV3-1 (or the pseudogene TRBV3-2) and TRBJ2-7, with 8 bases matching TRBD2. Per germline, CDR1 LGHDT and CDR2 YNNKEL (reference sequence). V shed 4 bases, J shed 4 bases, and the junction held 3 bases outside the gene matches. The CDR3 is made up of 13 amino acids. CDR3 nucleotide sequence: TGTGCCAGCAGCCCTCCGGGGGGGTACGAGCAGTACTTC. This sequence encodes CASSPPGGYEQYF.

The chain joins TRBV5-4 to TRBJ1-1; TRBD1 might be the D (6 bases). The CDR3 extends over 14 amino acids. V was pared by 5 bases and J by 0 bases, with 11 bases between. Per germline, CDR1 SGHNT and CDR2 YYREEE (reference sequence). CDR3: CASRSGGLNTEAFF. The CDR3 region has the DNA TGTGCCAGCAGGAGTGGGGGCTTGAACACTGAAGCTTTCTTT.

This chain uses TRBV4-1 with TRBJ1-5; D is ambiguous. This CDR3 has 15 amino acids. Per germline, CDR1 MGHRA and CDR2 YSYEKL. Trimming took 0 bases from V and 5 from J, leaving 11 bases between them. The CDR3 DNA reads TGCGCCAGCAGCCAAGATCGCAGGTCCGATCAGCCCCAGCATTTT. Translating gives CASSQDRRSDQPQHF.

The genes are TRBV11-3 and TRBJ2-3, with TRBD2 matching 10 bases. The CDR3 runs 17 residues. Looked up from germline, CDR1 is SGHNT and CDR2 is YENEEA. V gave up 1 base and J gave up 1 base; unmatched junction bases: 5. CDR3 protein: CASSLGDGLAGTDTQYF. As DNA, the CDR3 is TGTGCCAGCAGCTTAGGGGATGGACTAGCGGGCACAGATACGCAGTATTTT.

The CDR3 protein is CASSSGRGRETQYF. In DNA form, the CDR3 reads TGTGCCAGCAGTAGCGGGAGGGGTCGGGAGACCCAGTACTTC. The J gene is TRBJ2-5, the V gene TRBV2; 10 bases are shared with TRBD2. Germline lookup yields CDR1 SNHLY and CDR2 FYNNEI. V was pared by 5 bases and J by 5 bases, with 5 bases of the junction left unmatched. This CDR3 has 14 amino acids.